This TCR beta chain originates from a study of response to subunit inactivated influenza vaccine. There are a few counts of this clonotype. Its antigen is unidentified. Study observations and caveats: Every seasonal influenza vaccination brings in few new T cells, the authors suggested.

Each CDR3 protein gets one entry after TCRdb re-called the RT-PCR reads with MiXCR. The table has around 530,000 distinct CDR3 sequences, roughly 12% seen once; the top ten hold 10%. V was clipped by 1 base and J by 4 bases, with 10 bases between them. Germline V gene sequence: CDR1 SGHAT, CDR2 FQNNGV. The CDR3 is 14 amino acids. The TCR originated in a middle-aged man who received an inactivated influenza vaccine. The input for sequencing was PBMCs from blood, taken on the day of vaccination. V and J are TRBV11-2 and TRBJ1-1; D possibly corresponds to TRBD1 (5 bases). This CDR3 reads CASSLVERGTEAFF. For the CDR3, the DNA is TGTGCCAGCAGCTTAGTGGAGAGGGGCACTGAAGCTTTCTTT.